A selection of T cell receptor beta chains follows, all from one sample in a study of blood T cell repertoires in COVID-19. Profiled with immunoSEQ multiplex PCR; TCRdb holds only in-frame clones, not every one. In the table there are some 330,000 clones, 88% of which are singletons. Sequenced sample: PBMCs or T cells enriched from blood (not recorded which). These receptors all stem from a man between 25 and 39 years old who had recovered from COVID-19. CDR3s include the opening cysteine and the closing phenylalanine or tryptophan. A D gene is named only where the DNA matches it firmly. Size tells how often a clone was seen (once, few, many) or the class of an expanded clone, and some rows leave it out.

d_call	clone_size	j_call	v_call	cdr3_nt	cdr3_aa
NA	NA	TRBJ2-7	TRBV11-3	TGTGCCAGCAGCTTAGATTGGGGCCGCGAGCAGTACTTC	CASSLDWGREQYF
TRBD1	NA	TRBJ1-6	TRBV3-1/TRBV3-2	TGTGCCAGCAGCCAGATTTTCCCCGGGACAGGGTCGGGTTCACCCCTCCACTTT	CASSQIFPGTGSGSPLHF
TRBD1	NA	TRBJ2-2	TRBV23-1	TGCGCCAGCAAAGGCGCTCGGGGGACAGGGGGAACGACCGGGGAGCTGTTTTTT	CASKGARGTGGTTGELFF
TRBD1	NA	TRBJ2-1	TRBV3-1/TRBV3-2	TGTGCCAGCGGACCGACAGGGGGGGGAAATGAGCAGTTCTTC	CASGPTGGGNEQFF
TRBD2	NA	TRBJ2-2	TRBV7-2	TGTGCCAGCAGCTTAGTTCTAGCGGGTCCGAACACCGGGGAGCTGTTTTTT	CASSLVLAGPNTGELFF
TRBD1	few	TRBJ1-5	TRBV19	TGTGCCAGTAGAAGAGGGGGGACAGGGTATAATCAGCCCCAGCATTTT	CASRRGGTGYNQPQHF
TRBD1	NA	TRBJ1-2	TRBV11-2	TGTGCCAGCAGCTTAGTCCCAGGGGGCGACCCCTATGGCTACACCTTC	CASSLVPGGDPYGYTF
NA	NA	TRBJ1-5	TRBV12-2	TGTGCAAGTCGCTTAGCAAGCCGGGACAGGGATCTCAATCAGCCCCAGCATTTT	CASRLASRDRDLNQPQHF
NA	NA	TRBJ2-1	TRBV14	TGTGCCAGCAGCCAAGGAGGGGGAATTGAGCAGTTCTTC	CASSQGGGIEQFF
NA	NA	TRBJ1-1	TRBV2	TGTGCCAGCAGTGAATCGCGGGACACTGAAGCTTTCTTT	CASSESRDTEAFF
NA	NA	TRBJ1-3	TRBV5-1	TGCGCCAGCGCTACTCGCTTGGAGGACACCATATATTTT	CASATRLEDTIYF
NA	NA	TRBJ1-1	TRBV5-5	TGTGCCAGCAGCTTTGATCATAGATTAATGAACACTGAAGCTTTCTTT	CASSFDHRLMNTEAFF
NA	once	TRBJ1-2	TRBV27	TGTGCCAGCAGTTCCCGGACAGCTTATGGCTACACCTTC	CASSSRTAYGYTF